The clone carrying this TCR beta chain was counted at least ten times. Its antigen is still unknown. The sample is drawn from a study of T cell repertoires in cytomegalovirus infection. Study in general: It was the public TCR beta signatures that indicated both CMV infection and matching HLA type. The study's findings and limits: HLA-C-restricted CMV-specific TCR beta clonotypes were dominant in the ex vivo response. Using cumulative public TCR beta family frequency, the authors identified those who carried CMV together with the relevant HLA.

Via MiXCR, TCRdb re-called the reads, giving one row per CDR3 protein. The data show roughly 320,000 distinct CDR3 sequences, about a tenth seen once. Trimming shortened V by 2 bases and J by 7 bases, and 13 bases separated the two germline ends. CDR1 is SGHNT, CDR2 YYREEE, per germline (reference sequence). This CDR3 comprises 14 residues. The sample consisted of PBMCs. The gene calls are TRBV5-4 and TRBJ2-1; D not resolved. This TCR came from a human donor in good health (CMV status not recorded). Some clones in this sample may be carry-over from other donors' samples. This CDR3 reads CASSLRLYGNEQFF. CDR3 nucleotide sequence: TGTGCCAGCAGCTTACGTTTGTACGGGAATGAGCAGTTCTTC.